Below are 3 T cell receptor beta chains sequenced from a single sample in a study of blood T cell repertoires in COVID-19. Generated by immunoSEQ multiplex PCR, the TCRdb table keeps only in-frame clones and is missing some. The sample carries fewer than 700,000 clones, 70% to 90% recorded once. The specimen was peripheral blood. The receptors shown here come from a woman aged 50 to 60 with COVID-19, enrolled during active disease.

About this clone itself: The same CDR3 is also encoded by other DNA sequences in this sample. This rearrangement joins TRBV7-9 to TRBJ1-1; D perhaps matches TRBD1 (5 bases). Trimming removed 1 base from V and 8 bases from J, with 11 bases in between. Germline V lookup: CDR1 SEHNR, CDR2 FQNEAQ (reference sequence). The CDR3 runs 13 residues. In DNA form, the CDR3 reads TGTGCCAGCAGCTTAGGGGGCGGGGGAGAAGCTTTCTTT. This codes for CASSLGGGGEAFF. Full variable domain (rest looked up from reference TRBV7-9 and TRBJ1-1): DTGVSQNPRHKITKRGQNVTFRCDPISEHNRLYWYRQTLGQGPEFLTYFQNEAQLEKSRLLSDRFSAERPKGSFSTLEIQRTEQGDSAMYLCASSLGGGGEAFFGQGTRLTVV.

This chain connects TRBV6-1 to TRBJ1-1; D uncertain. Trimming took off 1 base at V and 4 bases at J, with 7 bases between the two ends. CDR3 length: 13 residues. CDR1 MNHNS and CDR2 SASEGT come from the germline V gene. For the CDR3, the DNA is TGTGCCAGCAGTGAAGGGCTCAGCACTGAAGCTTTCTTT. It codes for CASSEGLSTEAFF.

The V gene is TRBV25-1, the J gene TRBJ1-1, with 8 bases lining up with TRBD1. The J segment lost 4 bases and the V segment lost 7 bases, leaving 8 bases of the junction unmatched. The CDR3 totals 14 residues. From germline, CDR1 is MGHDK and CDR2 SYGVNS. The CDR3 loop is CASNDRGGVTEAFF. As DNA, the CDR3 is TGTGCCAGCAACGACAGGGGAGGGGTCACTGAAGCTTTCTTT.